This T cell receptor beta chain was captured by sequencing in a study of blood T cell repertoires in COVID-19. Original analysis: Nucleated cell counts were estimated from reference gene primer amplification. Generated by immunoSEQ multiplex PCR, the TCRdb table keeps only in-frame clones and is missing some. V, J and clone size are those of that table, while D and trimming were read from the DNA. The table includes 110,000 or so clones, 82% detected once. Germline CDR1 reads SQVTM; CDR2 reads ANQGSEA. This CDR3 spans 15 amino acids. Trimming took 0 bases from V and 7 from J, leaving 16 bases between them.

What was sequenced was peripheral blood. The sequence derives from a human donor in a cohort sampled during active COVID-19. The J gene is TRBJ2-1, the V gene TRBV29-1; D is possibly TRBD2 (5 bases). For the CDR3, the DNA is TGCAGCGTTGAAGATCCCGCCGAGCCGGGGAATGAGCAGTTCTTC. This gives the protein CSVEDPAEPGNEQFF.